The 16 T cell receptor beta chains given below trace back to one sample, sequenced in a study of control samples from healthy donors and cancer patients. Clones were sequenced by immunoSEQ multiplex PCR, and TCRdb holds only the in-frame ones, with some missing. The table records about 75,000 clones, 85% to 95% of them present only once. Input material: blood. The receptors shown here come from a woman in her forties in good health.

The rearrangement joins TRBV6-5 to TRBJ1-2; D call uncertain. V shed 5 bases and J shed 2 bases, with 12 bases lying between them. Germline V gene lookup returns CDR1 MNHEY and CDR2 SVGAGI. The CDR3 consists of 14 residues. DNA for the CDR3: TGTGCCAGCAGTCAAAGAGGGAGGAACTATGGCTACACCTTC. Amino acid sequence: CASSQRGRNYGYTF.

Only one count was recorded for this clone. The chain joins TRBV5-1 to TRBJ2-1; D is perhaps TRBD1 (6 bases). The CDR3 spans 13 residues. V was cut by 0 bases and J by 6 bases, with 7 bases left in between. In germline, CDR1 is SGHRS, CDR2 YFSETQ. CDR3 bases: TGCGCCAGCAGCTTGGGCAGGGGCAATGAGCAGTTCTTC. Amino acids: CASSLGRGNEQFF.

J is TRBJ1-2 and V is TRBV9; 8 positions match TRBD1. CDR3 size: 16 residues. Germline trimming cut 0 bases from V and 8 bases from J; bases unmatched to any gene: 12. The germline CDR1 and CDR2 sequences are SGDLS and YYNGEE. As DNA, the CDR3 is TGTGCCAGCAGCGTAGGGGGCACAGGGGGAGCACGCGGCTACACCTTC. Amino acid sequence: CASSVGGTGGARGYTF.

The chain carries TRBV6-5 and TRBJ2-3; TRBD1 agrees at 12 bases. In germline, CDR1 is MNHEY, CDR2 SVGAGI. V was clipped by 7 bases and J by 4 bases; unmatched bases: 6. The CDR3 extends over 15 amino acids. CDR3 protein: CASKGGQGAADTQYF. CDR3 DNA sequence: TGTGCCAGCAAAGGGGGACAGGGGGCCGCAGATACGCAGTATTTT.

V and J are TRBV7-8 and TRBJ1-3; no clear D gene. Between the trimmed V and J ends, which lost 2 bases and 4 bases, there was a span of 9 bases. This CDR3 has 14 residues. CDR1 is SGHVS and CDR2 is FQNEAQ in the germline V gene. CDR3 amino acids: CASSLWSRGNTIYF. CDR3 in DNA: TGTGCCAGCAGCTTATGGTCCCGGGGAAACACCATATATTTT.

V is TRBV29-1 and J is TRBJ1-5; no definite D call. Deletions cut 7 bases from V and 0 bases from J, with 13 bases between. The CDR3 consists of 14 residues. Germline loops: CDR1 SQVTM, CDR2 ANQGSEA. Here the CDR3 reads CSAVDGYSNQPQHF. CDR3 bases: TGCAGCGCTGTGGACGGGTATAGCAATCAGCCCCAGCATTTT. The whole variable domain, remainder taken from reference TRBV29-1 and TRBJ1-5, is SAVISQKPSRDICQRGTSLTIQCQVDSQVTMMFWYRQQPGQSLTLIATANQGSEATYESGFVIDKFPISRPNLTFSTLTVSNMSPEDSSIYLCSAVDGYSNQPQHFGDGTRLSIL.

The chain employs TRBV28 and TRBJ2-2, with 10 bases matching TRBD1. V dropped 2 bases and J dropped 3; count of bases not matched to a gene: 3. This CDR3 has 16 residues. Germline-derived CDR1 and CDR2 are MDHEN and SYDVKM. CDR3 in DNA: TGTGCCAGCAGTTTACGGGACAGGGGTCACACCGGGGAGCTGTTTTTT. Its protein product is CASSLRDRGHTGELFF.

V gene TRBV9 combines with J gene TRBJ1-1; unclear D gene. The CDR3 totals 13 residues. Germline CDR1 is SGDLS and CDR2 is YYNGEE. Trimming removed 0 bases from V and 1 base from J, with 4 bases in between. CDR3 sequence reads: CASSVAPNTEAFF. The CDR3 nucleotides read TGTGCCAGCAGCGTAGCCCCGAACACTGAAGCTTTCTTT. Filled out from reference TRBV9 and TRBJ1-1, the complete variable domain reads DSGVTQTPKHLITATGQRVTLRCSPRSGDLSVYWYQQSLDQGLQFLIQYYNGEERAKGNILERFSAQQFPDLHSELNLSSLELGDSALYFCASSVAPNTEAFFGQGTRLTVV.

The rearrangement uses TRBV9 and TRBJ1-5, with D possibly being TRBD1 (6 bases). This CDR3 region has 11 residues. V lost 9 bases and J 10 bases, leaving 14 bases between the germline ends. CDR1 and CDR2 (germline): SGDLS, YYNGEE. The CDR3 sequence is CAKGRGVPQHF. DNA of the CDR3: TGTGCCAAAGGGAGGGGGGTCCCCCAGCATTTT.

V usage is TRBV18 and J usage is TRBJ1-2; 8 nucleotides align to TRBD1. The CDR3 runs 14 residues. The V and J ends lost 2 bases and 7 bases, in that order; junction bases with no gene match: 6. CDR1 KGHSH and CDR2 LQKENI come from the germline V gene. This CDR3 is CASSPDRGVSGYTF. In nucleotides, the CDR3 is TGTGCCAGCTCACCAGACAGGGGAGTGAGTGGCTACACCTTC.

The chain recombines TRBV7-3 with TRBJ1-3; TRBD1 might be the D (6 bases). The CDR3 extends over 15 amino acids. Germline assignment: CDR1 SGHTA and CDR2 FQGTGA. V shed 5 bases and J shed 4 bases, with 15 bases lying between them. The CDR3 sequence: CASSPLAGAGNTIYF. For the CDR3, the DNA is TGTGCCAGCAGCCCCCTCGCAGGGGCGGGAAACACCATATATTTT. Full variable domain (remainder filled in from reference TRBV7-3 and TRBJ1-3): GAGVSQTPSNKVTEKGKYVELRCDPISGHTALYWYRQSLGQGPEFLIYFQGTGAADDSGLPNDRFFAVRPEGSVSTLKIQRTERGDSAVYLCASSPLAGAGNTIYFGEGSWLTVV.

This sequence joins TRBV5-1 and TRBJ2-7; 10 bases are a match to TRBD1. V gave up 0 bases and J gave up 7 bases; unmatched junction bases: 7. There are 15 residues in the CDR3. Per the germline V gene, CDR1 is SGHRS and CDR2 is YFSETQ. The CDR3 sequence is CASSLEGTGVREQYF. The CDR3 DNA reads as TGCGCCAGCAGCTTGGAGGGGACAGGGGTTAGGGAGCAGTACTTC.

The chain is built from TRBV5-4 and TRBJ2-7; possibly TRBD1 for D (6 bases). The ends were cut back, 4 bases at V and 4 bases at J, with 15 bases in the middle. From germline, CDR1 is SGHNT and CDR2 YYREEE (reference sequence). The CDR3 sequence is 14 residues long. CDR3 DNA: TGTGCCAGCAGCCCCGGGACAATGGGTTACGAGCAGTACTTC. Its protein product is CASSPGTMGYEQYF. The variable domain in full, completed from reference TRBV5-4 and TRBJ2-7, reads ETGVTQSPTHLIKTRGQQVTLRCSSQSGHNTVSWYQQALGQGPQFIFQYYREEENGRGNFPPRFSGLQFPNYSSELNVNALELDDSALYLCASSPGTMGYEQYFGPGTRLTVT.

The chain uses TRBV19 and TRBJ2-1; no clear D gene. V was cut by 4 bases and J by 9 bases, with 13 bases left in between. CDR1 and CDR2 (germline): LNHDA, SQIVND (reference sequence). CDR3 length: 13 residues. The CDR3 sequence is CASSTGPHGEQFF. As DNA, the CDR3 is TGTGCCAGTAGTACTGGGCCCCACGGTGAGCAGTTCTTC.

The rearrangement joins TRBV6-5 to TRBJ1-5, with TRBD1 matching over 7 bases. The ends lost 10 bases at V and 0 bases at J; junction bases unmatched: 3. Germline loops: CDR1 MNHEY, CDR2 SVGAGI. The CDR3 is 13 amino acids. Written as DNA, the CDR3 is TGTGCCACTACAGGGGATAGCAATCAGCCCCAGCATTTT. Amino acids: CATTGDSNQPQHF.

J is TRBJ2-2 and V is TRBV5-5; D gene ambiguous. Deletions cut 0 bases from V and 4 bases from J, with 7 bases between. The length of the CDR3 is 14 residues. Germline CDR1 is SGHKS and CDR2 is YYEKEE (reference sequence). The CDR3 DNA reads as TGTGCCAGCAGCTTGGTCCTTAGCACCGGGGAGCTGTTTTTT. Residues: CASSLVLSTGELFF.